This T cell receptor beta chain was recorded in a study of blood T cells in healthy people across ages (dated by TCRdb to between 2014 and 2016). With regard to the full study: Template switching captured roughly one uniquely barcoded TCR beta cDNA molecule per two T cells in model experiments. The study analyzed two additional independent replicas of 1 million unique cDNA reads from the same blood draw for two donors, one aged 18 to 30 and one aged 80 or older. Donors were grouped into four age groups: young (average 16 years), middle-aged (39), aged (around 60) and long-lived (over 80). Age-related changes in TCR beta repertoire diversity were measured in the study by deep sequencing normalized with unique cDNA molecular identifiers.

In this sample, this clonotype turned up a few times. There is no known antigen for this receptor. Nothing much larger sits one base from this clone, and base qualities are not available. The paper as a whole reports these results and caveats: Estimates of total diversity based on one million sequenced T cells were considered lower bounds and underestimates. Because the CMV infection status of the donors was unknown, age-related changes in expanded clonotypes may potentially have been confounded. The percentage of naive T cells measured by flow cytometry correlated strongly with observed TCR beta diversity. Compared with the aged group, more naive CD4+ T cells, fewer expanded clones and increased TCR diversity were shown by the long-lived group, suggesting age selection. Since profiling was done on bulk unsorted PBMCs, naive and antigen-experienced compartments could not be conclusively compared. Observed TCR beta diversity per million T cells fell roughly linearly with age, and a significant reduction was already apparent by age around 40.

Sequences LNHDA (CDR1) and SQIVND (CDR2) are obtained from the germline V gene (reference sequence). From cysteine to phenylalanine, the CDR3 is 15 amino acids long. The CDR3 DNA has 45 bases and is translated from base 1. The V end gives up 6 bases and the J end 11 bases, leaving 13 bases in the junction not matched to a gene. Library preparation used 5' RACE. TCRdb lists the instrument as Illumina HiSeq 2500. A second PCR of about 6 to 11 cycles was performed with a sample-barcoded 5' primer and a J-beta primer mix. A template-switch 5' adaptor carrying 12 random nucleotides introduced a unique molecular identifier onto each TCR beta cDNA molecule. At least 2.5 million CDR3-containing paired-end reads were obtained from each sample. First-strand cDNA was synthesized from all RNA with the Mint cDNA synthesis kit, primed by a TRBC-specific oligonucleotide. Following uracil-DNA glycosylase treatment, a first 18-cycle PCR with universal primers M1SS and BC2_uni_R was performed on all cDNA. Processing in the source paper ran as follows. Each sample was normalized by randomly selecting 1 million high-quality reads, each carrying a distinct molecular identifier. Reads sharing molecular identifiers were discarded rather than binned into consensus sequences. MiTCR, with a Q25 quality threshold and the strictest error-elimination algorithm, was used for CDR3 identification, clonotype clustering and error correction. Lower-bound total TCR beta diversity was estimated with a nonparametric unseen species model using Euler transformation. TCRdb reprocessing: public reads trimmed at Q25 with fastp, clones called with MiXCR, in-frame beta chains kept. Entries that share a CDR3 protein sequence are merged under the most common genes and DNA. Clone size and V and J calls follow TCRdb, not the original study. A total of over 750,000 distinct CDR3 sequences appear in this sample, roughly 25% of them only once. Around 9.2% of the sample lies in the top ten.

Donors were 35 to 40 systemically healthy Caucasian individuals from Russia aged roughly 6 to 90 years. Each donor gave roughly 11 milliliters of peripheral blood, drawn into EDTA-treated Vacutainer tubes. PBMCs were isolated by Ficoll-Paque density-gradient centrifugation, with at least 6.5 million obtained per sample. Total RNA was extracted from PBMCs with Trizol reagent, with at least 6 micrograms obtained per sample. Naive CD45RAhigh/CD27high T cell percentages were measured by flow cytometry on a PBMC aliquot from every donor. These same data were also listed under a study on T cells of mothers and their children. The second study reports: Nine systemically healthy Caucasian individuals served as donors, namely three mothers together with their six children. cDNA synthesis used all of the extracted RNA, with 1.5 ug of RNA in each 15 ul reaction. In the second PCR, the M1S primer introduced both the sample barcodes and 2-4 random nucleotides. More than 9 million TCR beta CDR3 reads were obtained from each mother, and about 3 million reads were obtained from each child. TCR recombination output is similarly shaped by thymic selection in related and unrelated pairs, with a minor effect exerted by inherited differences. Normalized repertoire overlap in related mother-child pairs was always slightly higher than in unrelated mother-child pairs, but the difference was never significant. Persistent microchimeric T cell clones were not detected, at a sensitivity of 85 to 100 clones per million clonotypes. Deep NGS was used in the study to compare the TCR beta repertoires of mothers and children and to look for features that separate related mother-child pairs from unrelated individuals. Mothers averaged approximately 41 +/- 4 years of age and children averaged about 10 +/- 4 years. After adapters were ligated using NEBNext reagents, the libraries underwent 100+100 nt paired-end sequencing on an Illumina HiSeq 2000. To prevent cross-contamination, the mother and child libraries were prepared one month apart and sequenced in separate runs. Each donor had between about 450,000 and 2,100,000 distinct TCR beta clonotypes identified. Naive TCR beta clonotypes were estimated from low-frequency clonotypes matched to each donor's FACS-determined naive share, without sorting.

Recombination linked TRBV19 to TRBJ2-1; 10 central bases correspond to TRBD1. The source of this sequence is a boy aged 5-17 years in good health. The sequenced material came from blood. The DNA sequence is given as TGTGCCAGTAGCCTCGACAGGGGGCAGAGCGGGAAGCAGTTCTTC. Translated, this is CASSLDRGQSGKQFF.